This T cell receptor (beta chain) was captured in a study of OX40 agonist ivuxolimab in advanced cancers. V lost 2 bases, J lost 4 bases, and 16 bases lay in between. In germline, CDR1 is LNHNV, CDR2 YYDKDF (reference sequence). The CDR3 consists of 16 residues. This clone came up once. TCRdb's copy holds only in-frame clones and misses some; the assay was immunoSEQ multiplex PCR. The data contain some 39,000 clones, about 90% of them seen just once; the ten biggest clones take up roughly 3.9%. Sampling of blood occurred at baseline, cycle 4 day 1, and cycle 7 day 1. The material sequenced was CD4+ or CD8+ T cells sorted from blood, taken in a trial of the OX40 agonist ivuxolimab. The receptor's source is an adult with an advanced solid tumor such as melanoma, head and neck, liver or kidney cancer. This rearrangement joins TRBV15 to TRBJ2-3; D perhaps matches TRBD2 (5 bases). The chain's CDR3 is CATSRSGPLGADTQYF. The CDR3 DNA sequence: TGTGCCACCAGCAGATCTGGTCCCCTGGGAGCAGATACGCAGTATTTT.